This T cell receptor (beta chain) was recovered during a study of cytomegalovirus exposure and HLA in healthy donors. A multiplex PCR was run with 60 Vbeta primers and 13 Jbeta primers. Only in-frame clones appear in the TCRdb table, and some are missing; sequencing was by immunoSEQ multiplex PCR. The sample consists of hundreds of thousands of clones, 76% of them appearing once. V dropped 5 bases and J dropped 0 bases, with 12 bases sitting between them. The CDR3 spans 14 residues. Germline V gene lookup returns CDR1 SGHDT and CDR2 YYEEEE. Turning to this clone: The antigen remains unidentified.

General study findings and limits: The productive fraction for most TCR beta V segments was about 87% or about 30% in an earlier analysis.

The specimen sequenced was PBMCs. The V and J genes are TRBV5-6 and TRBJ2-7, with a possible D match to TRBD2 (6 bases). This receptor was identified in a man aged 18 to 30 in good health and CMV-seronegative. CDR3: CASRASSASYEQYF. CDR3 DNA sequence: TGTGCCAGCAGGGCCTCTAGCGCCTCCTACGAGCAGTACTTC.